The 19 T cell receptor beta chains below come from one sample, sequenced in a study of identical twins. TCRdb re-analysed the 5' RACE reads in MiXCR, keeping a single row per CDR3 protein. The sample has 1.5 million to 2 million distinct CDR3 sequences, roughly 35% seen once. Sequenced: cord blood. The receptors were sampled from a newborn girl in good health.

This clonotype was observed a few times. The chain employs TRBV20-1 and TRBJ1-5; tentative D call: TRBD1 (5 bases). The CDR3 extends over 15 amino acids. Germline lookup yields CDR1 DFQATT and CDR2 SNEGSKA (reference sequence). The V gene lost 2 bases and the J gene lost 0 bases, with 11 bases spanning the gap. CDR3 loop: CSARHYRSSNQPQHF. The CDR3 DNA sequence: TGCAGTGCTAGACACTACAGGTCTAGCAATCAGCCCCAGCATTTT.

The chain links TRBV20-1 to TRBJ1-2; D gene unclear. CDR3 length equals 15 residues. V was cut by 4 bases and J by 0 bases, with 15 bases left in between. The germline CDR1 and CDR2 sequences are DFQATT and SNEGSKA (reference sequence). In nucleotides, the CDR3 is TGCAGTGCTAATAGAGGGAGGGTCCCTAACTATGGCTACACCTTC. Translation gives CSANRGRVPNYGYTF.

The CDR3 nucleotides read TGCGCCAGCAGCTTGGGCCAAGGGTTTGGGACTGAAGCTTTCTTT. Translation: CASSLGQGFGTEAFF. The genes are TRBV5-1 and TRBJ1-1, with unresolved D. The germline V gene encodes CDR1 SGHRS and CDR2 YFSETQ. There are 15 residues in the CDR3. V shed 0 bases and J shed 5 bases, with 14 bases lying between them.

With regard to this clonotype: A much larger clonotype is one base distant, so this may be a read error. The chain carries TRBV6-5 and TRBJ2-1; 10 bases match TRBD2. From germline, CDR1 is MNHEY and CDR2 SVGAGI. J gave up 4 bases and V 0 bases, and 3 bases lay outside the gene matches. This CDR3 comprises 16 residues. CDR3 DNA: TGTGCCAGCAGTTACTCGGGACTAGCGCGTTACAATGAGCAGTTCTTC. Protein sequence: CASSYSGLARYNEQFF.

In this sample, this clonotype turned up a few times. The gene calls are TRBV20-1 and TRBJ1-2; D is ambiguous. The germline gives CDR1 DFQATT, CDR2 SNEGSKA (reference sequence). The CDR3 runs 15 residues. Trimming cost V 0 bases and J 6 bases, with 17 bases left between them. The chain's CDR3 is CSARDWGPYKDGYTF. In nucleotides, the CDR3 is TGCAGTGCTAGAGACTGGGGTCCCTACAAAGATGGCTACACCTTC.

The genes are TRBV7-9 and TRBJ2-1; 8 nucleotides match TRBD1. CDR1 SEHNR and CDR2 FQNEAQ come from the germline V gene (reference sequence). J lost 5 bases, V lost 4 bases, and 10 bases had no gene match. This CDR3 has 16 amino acids. CDR3: CASSSRTGTVHNEQFF. DNA for the CDR3: TGTGCCAGCAGCTCCCGGACAGGGACGGTACACAATGAGCAGTTCTTC. The variable domain in full, with the rest retrieved from reference TRBV7-9 and TRBJ2-1, is DTGVSQNPRHKITKRGQNVTFRCDPISEHNRLYWYRQTLGQGPEFLTYFQNEAQLEKSRLLSDRFSAERPKGSFSTLEIQRTEQGDSAMYLCASSSRTGTVHNEQFFGPGTRLTVL.

The chain has TRBV9 and TRBJ2-3, with a tentative D call TRBD1 (6 bases). CDR1 and CDR2 from the germline V gene are SGDLS and YYNGEE. V lost 0 bases and J lost 1, with 9 bases in between. This CDR3 has 15 residues. The CDR3 loop reads CASSVAAGGTDTQYF. The CDR3 DNA follows: TGTGCCAGCAGCGTAGCAGCAGGGGGCACAGATACGCAGTATTTT.

This clonotype has more than one count but fewer than ten. The chain's CDR3 is CASSEPWRTDTQYF. The CDR3 nucleotides read TGTGCCAGCAGTGAACCCTGGAGGACAGATACGCAGTATTTT. This chain uses TRBV6-1 with TRBJ2-3; D may be TRBD2 (5 bases). Germline V gives CDR1 MNHNS, CDR2 SASEGT. V was trimmed by 2 bases and J by 3 bases, leaving 9 bases between them. The CDR3 runs to 14 residues.

The CDR3 region has the DNA TGCGCCAGCAGCTTTTCGCGGGGCAGTGACATTCAGTACTTC. Amino acid sequence: CASSFSRGSDIQYF. The chain joins TRBV5-1 to TRBJ2-4; D perhaps matches TRBD2 (6 bases). Trimming removed 2 bases at V and 8 bases at J, with 14 bases between. The CDR3 totals 14 residues. The V gene's germline CDR1 is SGHRS and CDR2 YFSETQ.

This clonotype was found a few times. This rearrangement joins TRBV2 to TRBJ2-7; 9 nucleotides line up with TRBD2. V lost 9 bases, J lost 4 bases, and 7 bases stayed unmatched. The CDR3 sequence is 13 residues long. Germline CDR1 is SNHLY and CDR2 is FYNNEI. CDR3 protein: CASDIAGEYEQYF. For the CDR3, the DNA is TGTGCCAGTGATATAGCGGGAGAGTACGAGCAGTACTTC.

This rearrangement joins TRBV20-1 to TRBJ2-7; 9 nucleotides align to TRBD2. CDR3 length equals 14 residues. After removal of 6 bases from V and 6 bases from J, the junction contained 12 bases not matched to a gene. Germline V gene data show CDR1 as DFQATT and CDR2 as SNEGSKA (reference sequence). In nucleotides, the CDR3 is TGCAGTGCGCCTATAGCGGGAGTGCTACTCGAGCAGTACTTC. Protein sequence: CSAPIAGVLLEQYF.

A few counts support this clonotype. The chain uses TRBV21-1 and TRBJ2-3; TRBD1, the table's D call, was not compared with the DNA. TRBV21-1 is termed a pseudogene. The CDR3 runs to 18 residues. CDR3 region: CASRSTLGQNEGTDTQYF. CDR3 bases: TGTGCCAGCAGATCTACCCTGGGACAGAATGAGGGCACAGATACGCAGTATTTT.

V usage is TRBV12-3 or TRBV12-4 and J usage is TRBJ2-7; perhaps TRBD2 as D (6 bases). V was cut by 0 bases and J by 4 bases, with 16 bases left in between. There are 16 residues in the CDR3. The CDR3 protein is CASSLAVRRDGYEQYF. DNA of the CDR3: TGTGCCAGCAGTTTAGCGGTGAGGAGGGACGGGTACGAGCAGTACTTC.

The V call is TRBV7-2, the J call TRBJ2-2; a possible D gene is TRBD1 (5 bases). Germline CDR1 SGHTA, CDR2 FQGNSA. CDR3 length equals 13 residues. Trimming took off 6 bases at V and 4 bases at J, with 9 bases between the two ends. The CDR3 sequence is CASRTESTGELFF. DNA for the CDR3: TGTGCCAGCAGGACAGAGAGCACCGGGGAGCTGTTTTTT.

The chain has TRBV7-2 and TRBJ2-3, with TRBD2 as a possible D gene (6 bases). CDR1 and CDR2 from the germline V gene are SGHTA and FQGNSA. The V end lost 3 bases, the J end lost 1 base, and 14 bases lay between the germline ends. The CDR3 has 16 residues. As DNA, the CDR3 is TGTGCCAGCAGCTTCGCCCCGGGACTCCGCACAGATACGCAGTATTTT. Translating it yields CASSFAPGLRTDTQYF.

On this clonotype itself: One end of the junction varies from germline; a read error may be responsible. CDR3 nucleotide sequence: TGTGCCAGCAGCCACCGAACCGGGACAGGGGAAAGACTGTTTTTT. Its protein product is CASSHRTGTGERLFF. The chain joins TRBV14 to TRBJ1-4; 10 bases are shared with TRBD1. There are 15 residues in the CDR3. The germline V gene has CDR1 SGHDN and CDR2 FVKESK.

This CDR3 reads CSALFRATNEKLFF. CDR3 bases: TGCAGTGCTCTTTTCAGGGCAACTAATGAAAAACTGTTTTTT. The chain employs TRBV20-1 and TRBJ1-4; D is perhaps TRBD1 (5 bases). Germline CDR1 and CDR2: DFQATT and SNEGSKA (reference sequence). V was cut by 5 bases and J by 0 bases, with 10 bases left in between. This CDR3 has 14 residues.

This clonotype has at least ten counts. The V gene is TRBV28, the J gene TRBJ2-3, with 8 bases fitting TRBD1. This CDR3 region has 14 residues. The V segment lost 3 bases and the J segment 4 bases; nucleotides outside the gene matches: 3. Germline-derived CDR1 and CDR2 are MDHEN and SYDVKM. The CDR3, as DNA: TGTGCCAGCAGTTTCGGACAGGGTTCAGATACGCAGTATTTT. Encoded protein: CASSFGQGSDTQYF.

This clonotype was seen more than once but under ten times. The gene calls are TRBV7-2 and TRBJ2-1; no clear D gene. The ends were cut back, 3 bases at V and 0 bases at J, with 6 bases in the middle. CDR3 length: 14 residues. Germline CDR1 is SGHTA and CDR2 is FQGNSA. This CDR3 is CASSLKSSYNEQFF. The CDR3 DNA follows: TGTGCCAGCAGCTTGAAGAGCTCCTACAATGAGCAGTTCTTC.